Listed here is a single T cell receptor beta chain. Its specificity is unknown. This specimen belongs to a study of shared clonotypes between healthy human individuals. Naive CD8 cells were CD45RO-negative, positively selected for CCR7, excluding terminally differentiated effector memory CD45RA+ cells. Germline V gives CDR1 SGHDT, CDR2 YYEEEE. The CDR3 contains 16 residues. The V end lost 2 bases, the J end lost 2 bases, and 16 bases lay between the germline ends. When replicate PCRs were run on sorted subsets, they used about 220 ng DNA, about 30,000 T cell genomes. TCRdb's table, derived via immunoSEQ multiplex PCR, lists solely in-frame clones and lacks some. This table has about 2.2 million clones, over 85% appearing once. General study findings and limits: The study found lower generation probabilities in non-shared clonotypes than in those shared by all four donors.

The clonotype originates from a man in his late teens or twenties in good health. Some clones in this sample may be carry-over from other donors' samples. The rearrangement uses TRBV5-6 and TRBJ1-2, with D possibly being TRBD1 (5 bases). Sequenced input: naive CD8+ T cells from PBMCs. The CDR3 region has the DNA TGTGCCAGCAGCTTCGCGCAGGGCCCACCAAACTATGGCTACACCTTC. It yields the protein CASSFAQGPPNYGYTF.